The 23 T cell receptor beta chains below were found in one sample sequenced in a study of Graves' ophthalmopathy and Graves' hyperthyroidism. Transcripts of RNA were the source for amplifying TCR beta CDR3 regions. First-round RT-PCR relied on HTBI primers, and a second-round multiplex PCR came next. TCRdb ran MiXCR on the multiplex PCR reads and lists one entry per CDR3 protein. The data hold 350,000 to 400,000 distinct CDR3 sequences, with around 17% observed a single time. Sequencing input: peripheral blood. Receptors were obtained from a woman aged 18-30 years with Graves' ophthalmopathy.

This clonotype was seen at least ten times. The chain is built from TRBV10-1 and TRBJ2-7, with D perhaps being TRBD1 or TRBD2 (5 bases each). The CDR3 totals 14 residues. Trimming pared 5 bases from V and 2 bases from J, leaving 13 bases between. Per the germline V gene, CDR1 is WNHNN and CDR2 is SYGVQD (reference sequence). CDR3 nucleotides: TGCGCCAGCAGTCCCAAACGGGGACCCTACGAGCAGTACTTC. This codes for CASSPKRGPYEQYF.

This clonotype was observed at least ten times. The chain uses TRBV29-1 and TRBJ1-1; D unresolved. The CDR3 runs to 14 residues. Germline V CDR1 and CDR2: SQVTM, ANQGSEA. Trimming shortened V by 4 bases and J by 1 base, and 13 bases separated the two germline ends. This chain's CDR3 is CSVGPPRGNTEAFF. For the CDR3, the DNA is TGCAGCGTTGGTCCACCCAGAGGGAACACTGAAGCTTTCTTT. Variable domain in full (rest from reference TRBV29-1 and TRBJ1-1): SAVISQKPSRDICQRGTSLTIQCQVDSQVTMMFWYRQQPGQSLTLIATANQGSEATYESGFVIDKFPISRPNLTFSTLTVSNMSPEDSSIYLCSVGPPRGNTEAFFGQGTRLTVV.

In DNA form, the CDR3 reads TGTGCCAGCACCCTCAATGAGGATGGCTACACCTTC. It encodes CASTLNEDGYTF. The chain combines TRBV12-3 or TRBV12-4 with TRBJ1-2; no clear D gene. CDR3 length equals 12 residues. The V and J ends lost 7 bases and 6 bases respectively, with 12 bases between them.

This clonotype was recorded at least ten times. The rearrangement joins TRBV6-2 or TRBV6-3 to TRBJ2-2, with a tentative D call TRBD1 (6 bases). V was trimmed by 2 bases and J by 2 bases, leaving 18 bases between them. The germline V gene encodes CDR1 MNHEY and CDR2 SVGEGT. This CDR3 is 18 amino acids long. This CDR3 is CASSYPTDGQQNTGELFF. CDR3 bases: TGTGCCAGCAGTTACCCCACCGACGGACAGCAAAACACCGGGGAGCTGTTTTTT.

This clonotype was recorded at least ten times. The chain employs TRBV28 and TRBJ2-3; 7 positions match TRBD1. Germline V lookup: CDR1 MDHEN, CDR2 SYDVKM. Germline trimming cut 6 bases from V and 2 bases from J; bases unmatched to any gene: 8. The CDR3 length is 15 residues. CDR3 bases: TGTGCCAGCAGGCCTAGGGACAGCATCACAGATACGCAGTATTTT. Its translation: CASRPRDSITDTQYF.

The rearrangement joins TRBV6-4 to TRBJ2-7, with 10 bases lining up with TRBD1. Trimming removed 6 bases from V and 4 bases from J; junction bases left unmatched: 9. The CDR3 spans 15 residues. Germline V gene data show CDR1 as MRHNA and CDR2 as SNTAGT. CDR3 nucleotide sequence: TGTGCCAGCAGGGTCCGGGACAGGGGTAATTACGAGCAGTACTTC. Its protein product is CASRVRDRGNYEQYF.

This clonotype has a count of ten or more. V usage is TRBV6-1 and J usage is TRBJ2-6, with no clear D. The CDR3 spans 16 residues. The germline V gene has CDR1 MNHNS and CDR2 SASEGT. V dropped 1 base and J dropped 2 bases, with 9 bases sitting between them. The CDR3 loop is CASSEEWRAGANVLTF. The CDR3 region has the DNA TGTGCCAGCAGTGAAGAGTGGCGTGCTGGGGCCAACGTCCTGACTTTC.

This clonotype was observed a few times. This may stem from a read error, because a much larger clone lies one nucleotide away. V and J are TRBV12-3 or TRBV12-4 and TRBJ2-5; no firm D call. The ends were cut back, 4 bases at V and 4 bases at J, with 7 bases in the middle. The CDR3 runs 12 residues. In nucleotides, the CDR3 is TGTGCCAGCAGTTCCTCAAGAGAGACCCAGTACTTC. Its protein is CASSSSRETQYF.

At least ten counts were recorded for this clonotype. The CDR3 nucleotides are TGTGCCAGTAGTATCGGTGCAGGGATAGAGACCCAGTACTTC. It codes for CASSIGAGIETQYF. This rearrangement joins TRBV19 to TRBJ2-5; TRBD1 is a possible D gene (5 bases). The V gene's germline CDR1 is LNHDA and CDR2 SQIVND (reference sequence). V lost 3 bases and J lost 4, with 12 bases in between. This CDR3 is built from 14 residues.

This clonotype was seen ten or more times. The rearrangement uses TRBV20-1 and TRBJ1-5; D not certain. CDR1 is DFQATT, CDR2 SNEGSKA, per germline (reference sequence). V lost 0 bases and J lost 5, with 8 bases in between. There are 13 residues in the CDR3. This CDR3 is CSARDGGDQPQHF. CDR3 bases: TGCAGTGCTAGAGATGGTGGGGATCAGCCCCAGCATTTT.

The chain couples TRBV28 to TRBJ1-2; tentatively, D is TRBD1 (5 bases). CDR1 and CDR2 from the germline V gene are MDHEN and SYDVKM. This CDR3 comprises 14 residues. Trimming cost V 6 bases and J 1 base, with 12 bases left between them. CDR3 region: CASRAWDGNYGYTF. The CDR3 DNA reads as TGTGCCAGCAGAGCGTGGGACGGTAACTATGGCTACACCTTC.

In this sample, this clonotype turned up many times. As DNA, the CDR3 is TGTGCCAGCAGTTCGCCCGGACTAGCGGGGGGCCGAAACACCGGGGAGCTGTTTTTT. Translated, it gives CASSSPGLAGGRNTGELFF. The chain couples TRBV6-5 to TRBJ2-2; TRBD2 matches 14 bases. CDR1 and CDR2 from the germline V gene are MNHEY and SVGAGI. The V gene end was trimmed by 4 bases and the J gene end by 2 bases; junction bases not matched to a gene: 9. The CDR3 length is 19 residues.

The table lists this clonotype with many counts. CDR3 in DNA: TGTGCCGCGGCGGCTAGCGGAACAGATACGCAGTATTTT. It yields the protein CAAAASGTDTQYF. The chain couples TRBV12-3 or TRBV12-4 to TRBJ2-3, with 7 bases aligning to TRBD2. The CDR3 runs 13 residues. V lost 11 bases and J lost 3; bases outside the gene matches: 8.

At least ten counts were recorded for this clonotype. The CDR3 here is CSASRDLNQPQHF. The CDR3 nucleotides are TGCAGTGCTTCCAGGGATCTCAATCAGCCCCAGCATTTT. The gene calls are TRBV20-1 and TRBJ1-5; D is possibly TRBD1 (5 bases). The CDR3 sequence is 13 residues long. Trimming removed 5 bases from V and 3 bases from J, with 11 bases in between. Germline values: CDR1 DFQATT, CDR2 SNEGSKA (reference sequence).

The sample holds many counts of this clonotype. The chain has TRBV6-1 and TRBJ1-5; a weak D match, TRBD1 (5 bases). The germline CDR1 and CDR2 sequences are MNHNS and SASEGT. This CDR3 comprises 14 residues. V dropped 6 bases and J dropped 4 bases, with 13 bases sitting between them. Here the CDR3 DNA reads TGTGCCAGCAGCTCCGGGACCGCGAATCAGCCCCAGCATTTT. Protein sequence: CASSSGTANQPQHF.

This clonotype appeared many times. The rearrangement joins TRBV28 to TRBJ2-2, with D perhaps matching TRBD2 (5 bases). This CDR3 is built from 16 residues. The V and J ends lost 2 bases and 4 bases respectively, with 14 bases between them. Germline assignment: CDR1 MDHEN and CDR2 SYDVKM. The CDR3, as DNA: TGTGCCAGCAGTTTACTTGCCGGGGTTACCACCGGGGAGCTGTTTTTT. Protein product: CASSLLAGVTTGELFF.

V and J are TRBV28 and TRBJ1-5; 7 nucleotides align to TRBD1. CDR3 length: 15 residues. V gave up 4 bases and J gave up 0 bases; unmatched junction bases: 3. CDR1 and CDR2 from the germline V gene are MDHEN and SYDVKM. Here the CDR3 DNA reads TGTGCCAGCAGTTGGGGACAGACTAGCAATCAGCCCCAGCATTTT. Encoded protein: CASSWGQTSNQPQHF. The whole variable domain, remainder taken from reference TRBV28 and TRBJ1-5, is DVKVTQSSRYLVKRTGEKVFLECVQDMDHENMFWYRQDPGLGLRLIYFSYDVKMKEKGDIPEGYSVSREKKERFSLILESASTNQTSMYLCASSWGQTSNQPQHFGDGTRLSIL.

This chain uses TRBV13 with TRBJ2-7; 9 nucleotides match TRBD1. V gave up 4 bases and J gave up 5 bases; unmatched junction bases: 15. The germline CDR1 and CDR2 sequences are PRHDT and FYEKMQ (reference sequence). This CDR3 has 17 residues. The DNA of the CDR3 is TGTGCCAGCAGCTCCGTAGATCCCGGGACAGGGCTGCACGAGCAGTACTTC. This sequence encodes CASSSVDPGTGLHEQYF.

This clonotype came up many times. The chain carries TRBV27 and TRBJ1-3, with D maybe TRBD1 (5 bases). The ends were cut back, 0 bases at V and 2 bases at J, with 5 bases in the middle. This CDR3 is 14 amino acids long. Germline values: CDR1 MNHEY, CDR2 SMNVEV (reference sequence). Here the CDR3 DNA reads TGTGCCAGCAGTTTATCCAGGGCTGGAAACACCATATATTTT. Translation: CASSLSRAGNTIYF.

The rearrangement joins TRBV11-2 to TRBJ2-7; TRBD1 matches 11 bases. V lost 6 bases, J lost 2 bases, and 9 bases stayed unmatched. Looked up from germline, CDR1 is SGHAT and CDR2 is FQNNGV. There are 16 residues in the CDR3. DNA for the CDR3: TGTGCCAGCAGTCCAAGGGGACAGGGGGGAACCTACGAGCAGTACTTC. Translation: CASSPRGQGGTYEQYF.

The rearrangement joins TRBV24-1 to TRBJ2-7; 7 bases fit TRBD2. The CDR3 spans 15 residues. Per germline, CDR1 KGHDR and CDR2 SFDVKD. Unmatched junction bases numbered 10, after V lost 5 bases and J lost 4 bases. Written as DNA, the CDR3 is TGTGCCACCAGTGGACGGGACGAGGGAGGGTACGAGCAGTACTTC. Translated, it gives CATSGRDEGGYEQYF.

In this sample, this clonotype turned up many times. This CDR3 reads CASSMDSLRPYF. The CDR3 nucleotides are TGTGCCAGCAGTATGGACAGTTTAAGGCCTTACTTC. The chain recombines TRBV28 with TRBJ2-7, with a possible D match to TRBD1 (6 bases). Per germline, CDR1 MDHEN and CDR2 SYDVKM. The CDR3 extends over 12 amino acids. With 5 bases removed from V and 13 bases from J, the gap between germline ends came to 18 bases.

This clonotype was counted a few times. This chain connects TRBV6-1 to TRBJ2-2; either TRBD1 or TRBD2 may supply D (5 bases each). The V gene's germline CDR1 is MNHNS and CDR2 SASEGT. The CDR3 is made up of 12 amino acids. CDR3 amino acids: CALGGNTGELFF. In DNA form, the CDR3 reads TGTGCACTTGGGGGTAACACCGGGGAGCTGTTTTTT.